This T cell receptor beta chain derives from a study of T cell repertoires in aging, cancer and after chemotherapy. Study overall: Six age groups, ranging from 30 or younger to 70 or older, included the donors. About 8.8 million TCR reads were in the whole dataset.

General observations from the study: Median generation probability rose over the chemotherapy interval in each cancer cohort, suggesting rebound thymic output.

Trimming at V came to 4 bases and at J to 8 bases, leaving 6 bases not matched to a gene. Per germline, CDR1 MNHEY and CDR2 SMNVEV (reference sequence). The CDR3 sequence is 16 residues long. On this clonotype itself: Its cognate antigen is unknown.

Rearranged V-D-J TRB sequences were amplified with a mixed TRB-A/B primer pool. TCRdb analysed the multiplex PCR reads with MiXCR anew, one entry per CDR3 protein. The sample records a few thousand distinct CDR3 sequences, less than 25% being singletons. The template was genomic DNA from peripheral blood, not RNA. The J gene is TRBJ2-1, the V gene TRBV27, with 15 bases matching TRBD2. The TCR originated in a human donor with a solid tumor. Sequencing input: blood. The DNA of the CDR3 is TGTGCCAGCAGTTCCGGACTAGCGGGGGGGCCCCATGAGCAGTTCTTC. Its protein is CASSSGLAGGPHEQFF.